This T cell receptor beta chain was retrieved from a study of technical replicates of blood from a handful of donors. The germline V gene has CDR1 SEHNR and CDR2 FQNEAQ (reference sequence). V shed 3 bases and J 9 bases; nucleotides not matched to a gene: 7. The CDR3 has 13 residues. Repertoires were generated with immunoSEQ multiplex PCR, while TCRdb's copy carries only in-frame clones and drops some. The sample has 55,000 to 65,000 clones; less than 98% are singletons. Sequenced input: T cells isolated from PBMCs. The clonotype comes from a human donor in good health. The J gene is TRBJ1-1, the V gene TRBV7-9; TRBD1 matches at 7 bases. The CDR3 nucleotides are TGTGCCAGCAGCTTCTCGACAGGGACCAAAGCTTTCTTT. This sequence encodes CASSFSTGTKAFF.